One sample yielded the 24 T cell receptor beta chains listed below, sequenced in a study of T cell responses to AZD1222 COVID-19 vaccine. Only in-frame clones appear in the TCRdb table, and some are missing; sequencing was by immunoSEQ multiplex PCR. The sample carries some 150,000 clones, approximately 89% recorded once. Sample: peripheral blood, taken 28 days after the second AZD1222 dose. The receptors here all came from an adult who received the AZD1222 COVID-19 vaccine.

The chain links TRBV24-1 to TRBJ1-1; 9 positions match TRBD1. CDR1 is KGHDR, CDR2 SFDVKD, per germline. V was clipped by 0 bases and J by 1 base; unmatched bases: 11. The CDR3 extends over 19 amino acids. The CDR3 coding sequence is TGTGCCACCAGTGATTTGGGGGGACAGGGCGGGGACTGGAACACTGAAGCTTTCTTT. Translating gives CATSDLGGQGGDWNTEAFF.

V gene TRBV5-1 combines with J gene TRBJ1-6; perhaps TRBD1 as D (5 bases). Deletions cut 0 bases from V and 7 bases from J, with 11 bases between. Per germline, CDR1 SGHRS and CDR2 YFSETQ. The CDR3 length is 15 residues. CDR3 DNA: TGCGCCAGCAGCTTGGATGGGGCCGGCAATTCACCCCTCCACTTT. Protein product: CASSLDGAGNSPLHF. Looking up the rest from reference TRBV5-1 and TRBJ1-6 gives the full variable domain: KAGVTQTPRYLIKTRGQQVTLSCSPISGHRSVSWYQQTPGQGLQFLFEYFSETQRNKGNFPGRFSGRQFSNSRSEMNVSTLELGDSALYLCASSLDGAGNSPLHFGNGTRLTVT.

In its sample, this clone was seen a few times. The chain links TRBV11-2 to TRBJ2-1, with D perhaps matching TRBD2 (6 bases). The CDR3 spans 18 residues. Looked up from germline, CDR1 is SGHAT and CDR2 is FQNNGV. Trimming stripped 6 bases from V and 1 base from J, with 22 bases between. CDR3 in amino acids: CASRKAPTPRGSYNEQFF. For the CDR3, the DNA is TGTGCCAGCAGGAAGGCACCGACGCCACGGGGGTCCTACAATGAGCAGTTCTTC. The whole variable domain, remainder taken from reference TRBV11-2 and TRBJ2-1, is EAGVAQSPRYKIIEKRQSVAFWCNPISGHATLYWYQQILGQGPKLLIQFQNNGVVDDSQLPKDRFSAERLKGVDSTLKIQPAKLEDSAVYLCASRKAPTPRGSYNEQFFGPGTRLTVL.

V is TRBV5-4 and J is TRBJ2-5, with D perhaps TRBD2 (5 bases). Trimming took 4 bases from V and 3 from J, leaving 10 bases between them. This CDR3 has 13 residues. CDR1 is SGHNT and CDR2 is YYREEE in the germline V gene (reference sequence). CDR3 DNA: TGTGCCAGCAGCCCGATCGGGGAAGAGACCCAGTACTTC. This codes for CASSPIGEETQYF.

The CDR3 reads CASSRRGSYEQYF. The DNA for the CDR3 is TGTGCCAGCAGCCGGAGGGGTTCCTACGAGCAGTACTTC. The chain couples TRBV3-1 (or the pseudogene TRBV3-2) to TRBJ2-7, with TRBD2 as a possible D gene (6 bases). V was pared by 4 bases and J by 1 base, with 8 bases between. The CDR3 covers 13 residues. Germline V gene sequence: CDR1 LGHDT, CDR2 YNNKEL (reference sequence).

The chain joins TRBV9 to TRBJ1-1, with a weak D call TRBD1 (6 bases). This CDR3 is built from 15 residues. V dropped 4 bases and J dropped 1 base, with 14 bases sitting between them. Germline V CDR1 and CDR2: SGDLS, YYNGEE. CDR3 in DNA: TGTGCCAGCAGCCCGGCGCGAGGGGGGAACACTGAAGCTTTCTTT. This encodes CASSPARGGNTEAFF.

This clone is a singleton in its sample. V is TRBV18 and J is TRBJ1-1; D is possibly TRBD1 (6 bases). The CDR3 consists of 13 residues. Trimming took 5 bases from V and 0 from J, leaving 7 bases between them. The germline V gene encodes CDR1 KGHSH and CDR2 LQKENI. This CDR3 is CASSRDMNTEAFF. The CDR3 coding sequence is TGTGCCAGCTCAAGGGACATGAACACTGAAGCTTTCTTT.

The chain couples TRBV11-3 to TRBJ1-2, with D maybe TRBD1 (6 bases). The V end lost 0 bases, the J end lost 4 bases, and 18 bases lay between the germline ends. Germline V gives CDR1 SGHNT, CDR2 YENEEA. This CDR3 is built from 17 residues. CDR3 in amino acids: CASSLDADIGGPYGYTF. CDR3 in DNA: TGTGCCAGCAGCTTAGATGCAGATATCGGGGGGCCCTATGGCTACACCTTC.

The chain recombines TRBV12-3 or TRBV12-4 with TRBJ1-5; no firm D call. This CDR3 has 12 residues. With 3 bases removed from V and 7 bases from J, the gap between germline ends came to 7 bases. The CDR3 region is CASSLMGQPQHF. The CDR3 coding sequence is TGTGCCAGCAGTTTGATGGGGCAGCCCCAGCATTTT.

V usage is TRBV3-1 (or the pseudogene TRBV3-2) and J usage is TRBJ1-4; 7 bases match TRBD1. V was clipped by 5 bases and J by 7 bases; unmatched bases: 13. Germline V CDR1 and CDR2: LGHDT, YNNKEL (reference sequence). The CDR3 totals 16 residues. The CDR3 nucleotides are TGTGCCAGCAGCTTCCACCCGACAGGGTATTCTGAAAAACTGTTTTTT. This codes for CASSFHPTGYSEKLFF.

V and J are TRBV5-1 and TRBJ1-2; D call uncertain. V was clipped by 0 bases and J by 6 bases, with 15 bases between them. Germline V gives CDR1 SGHRS, CDR2 YFSETQ. The CDR3 is 15 residues long. The CDR3 sequence: CASSLESLRADGYTF. In DNA, the CDR3 is TGCGCCAGCAGCTTGGAGTCCCTCCGGGCAGATGGCTACACCTTC.

V and J are TRBV21-1 and TRBJ1-4; the DNA was not compared with TRBD1, the D call given in the table. TRBV21-1 is a recognized pseudogene. The CDR3 has 17 residues. CDR3: CASSKRGTGFDNEKLFF. CDR3 coding DNA: TGTGCCAGCAGCAAAAGGGGGACAGGGTTCGATAATGAAAAACTGTTTTTT.

V and J are TRBV11-2 and TRBJ2-2; D unresolved. CDR3 length: 15 amino acids. Between the trimmed V and J ends, which lost 0 bases and 6 bases, there was a span of 11 bases. Germline V gives CDR1 SGHAT, CDR2 FQNNGV. The chain's CDR3 is CASSLDEYLPGELFF. CDR3 nucleotide sequence: TGTGCCAGCAGCTTAGATGAGTATCTGCCCGGGGAGCTGTTTTTT. The full variable domain, rest sourced from reference TRBV11-2 and TRBJ2-2, is EAGVAQSPRYKIIEKRQSVAFWCNPISGHATLYWYQQILGQGPKLLIQFQNNGVVDDSQLPKDRFSAERLKGVDSTLKIQPAKLEDSAVYLCASSLDEYLPGELFFGEGSRLTVL.

This clone was observed a handful of times. The CDR3 DNA reads as TGTGCCAGCAGCAGCGGGGCGACTACTTTTAACTATGGCTACACCTTC. It specifies CASSSGATTFNYGYTF. The chain combines TRBV28 with TRBJ1-2, with D possibly TRBD1 on 5 matching bases. The CDR3 has 16 amino acids. V was cut by 6 bases and J by 1 base, with 18 bases left in between. Germline assignment: CDR1 MDHEN and CDR2 SYDVKM.

There are a few counts of this clone. The chain joins TRBV2 to TRBJ1-2; D remains ambiguous. CDR3 size: 13 residues. V was cut by 2 bases and J by 8 bases, with 12 bases left in between. Germline CDR1 is SNHLY and CDR2 is FYNNEI. The DNA of the CDR3 is TGTGCCAGCAGTGAATTCTCGGATGGGGGCTACACCTTC. Translated, it gives CASSEFSDGGYTF.

This clone was seen once. The V gene is TRBV5-4, the J gene TRBJ1-1; D is unclear. V gave up 0 bases and J gave up 0 bases, with 9 bases separating them. Germline CDR1 is SGHNT and CDR2 is YYREEE (reference sequence). The CDR3 is 15 residues long. The CDR3 spells CASSLDQLMNTEAFF. The CDR3 DNA reads TGTGCCAGCAGCTTGGATCAGCTCATGAACACTGAAGCTTTCTTT.

V is TRBV5-4 and J is TRBJ2-3, with TRBD2 matching over 9 bases. The CDR3 runs 18 residues. The junction had 12 bases not matched to a gene; V was cut back by 4 bases and J by 0 bases. Germline V gene data show CDR1 as SGHNT and CDR2 as YYREEE (reference sequence). The CDR3 DNA is TGTGCCAGCAGCCCCGCGGGACTAGCCGGTACTAGCACAGATACGCAGTATTTT. Residues: CASSPAGLAGTSTDTQYF.

The V call is TRBV11-3, the J call TRBJ2-5, with 11 bases aligning to TRBD1. V lost 5 bases to trimming and J lost 5 bases; unmatched junction nucleotides: 10. Germline-derived CDR1 and CDR2 are SGHNT and YENEEA. The CDR3 is 16 amino acids. The CDR3 region is CASSRRDRGMSETQYF. CDR3 coding DNA: TGTGCCAGCAGCCGAAGGGACAGGGGGATGTCGGAGACCCAGTACTTC.

The chain carries TRBV4-1 and TRBJ1-4; perhaps TRBD1 as D (5 bases). Germline values: CDR1 MGHRA, CDR2 YSYEKL. V lost 4 bases, J lost 5 bases, and 14 bases lay in between. The CDR3 is 15 residues long. The CDR3 protein is CASSPQGDTNEKLFF. Here the CDR3 DNA reads TGCGCCAGCAGCCCTCAAGGGGATACAAATGAAAAACTGTTTTTT.

V and J are TRBV5-6 and TRBJ2-5, with D possibly matching TRBD2 (6 bases). This CDR3 spans 18 amino acids. V gave up 4 bases and J gave up 5 bases, with 27 bases separating them. In germline, CDR1 is SGHDT, CDR2 YYEEEE. This chain's CDR3 is CASSDKVADPLGRETQYF. As DNA, the CDR3 is TGTGCCAGCAGCGATAAGGTCGCAGACCCTCTGGGGAGGGAGACCCAGTACTTC.

The chain employs TRBV19 and TRBJ1-5; no firm D call. The CDR3 sequence is 15 residues long. Trimming took off 4 bases at V and 4 bases at J, with 14 bases between the two ends. CDR1 and CDR2 (germline): LNHDA, SQIVND (reference sequence). CDR3 sequence (DNA): TGTGCCAGTAGTACGGACGGCGGGAGGAATCAGCCCCAGCATTTT. Amino acid sequence: CASSTDGGRNQPQHF.

In this sample, this clone turned up a few times. Other DNA sequences in this specimen translate into the identical CDR3. The chain carries TRBV20-1 and TRBJ1-2, with D maybe TRBD1 (5 bases). The V end lost 7 bases, the J end lost 2 bases, and 8 bases lay between the germline ends. This CDR3 spans 11 amino acids. The V gene's germline CDR1 is DFQATT and CDR2 SNEGSKA (reference sequence). CDR3 nucleotide sequence: TGCAGTGTCGGGGGAAACTATGGCTACACCTTC. Translated: CSVGGNYGYTF.

The gene calls are TRBV7-9 and TRBJ2-2; the match to TRBD1 covers 8 bases. Germline V CDR1 and CDR2: SEHNR, FQNEAQ (reference sequence). The CDR3 totals 19 residues. V was clipped by 5 bases and J by 5 bases; unmatched bases: 19. The CDR3 spells CASSTTPTGARLGTGELFF. For the CDR3, the DNA is TGTGCCAGCAGCACCACACCGACAGGGGCCAGGTTAGGTACCGGGGAGCTGTTTTTT.

This clone was seen only once. The rearrangement uses TRBV10-3 and TRBJ2-4; 8 positions match TRBD1. The germline V gene encodes CDR1 ENHRY and CDR2 SYGVKD. CDR3 length: 19 residues. Unmatched junction bases numbered 14, after V lost 4 bases and J lost 0 bases. CDR3 residues: CAISASGGGPHLAKNIQYF. CDR3 sequence (DNA): TGTGCCATCAGTGCTTCAGGGGGCGGCCCTCATCTAGCCAAAAACATTCAGTACTTC.